These 15 T cell receptor beta chains share one sample of origin, sequenced in a study of beta chain features in type 1 diabetes. Every isolated RNA sample was fully reverse transcribed, so sequencing captured expressed TCRB transcripts. Repertoires were generated with immunoSEQ multiplex PCR, while TCRdb's copy carries only in-frame clones and drops some. Seen here are about 220,000 clones, approximately 10% observed once, and the top ten hold approximately 1.4%. The specimen was central memory CD4+ T cells from blood. These receptors originate from a man younger than 35 in good health.

The sample holds many counts of this clone. The V call is TRBV28, the J call TRBJ2-1, with 7 bases identical to TRBD2. The CDR3 covers 14 residues. Germline CDR1 and CDR2: MDHEN and SYDVKM. Trimming removed 2 bases from V and 3 bases from J; junction bases left unmatched: 1. CDR3 coding DNA: TGTGCCAGCAGTTTAGCGGGAGACTACAATGAGCAGTTCTTC. This sequence encodes CASSLAGDYNEQFF.

This clone was observed a few times. The J gene is TRBJ2-6, the V gene TRBV29-1; 7 bases line up with TRBD1. Unmatched junction bases numbered 1, after V lost 6 bases and J lost 2 bases. The CDR3 has 13 amino acids. Germline V gene data show CDR1 as SQVTM and CDR2 as ANQGSEA. The CDR3, as DNA: TGCAGCGTCGGGACAGCTGGGGCCAACGTCCTGACTTTC. Translated, it gives CSVGTAGANVLTF.

Comments on this clone: Different DNA sequences within this sample yield the same CDR3. The chain recombines TRBV19 with TRBJ2-5; D may be TRBD1 or TRBD2 (5 bases each). V shed 6 bases and J shed 3 bases, with 11 bases lying between them. Germline V gene sequence: CDR1 LNHDA, CDR2 SQIVND (reference sequence). The CDR3 covers 13 residues. The CDR3 DNA reads as TGTGCCAGTAGCCGGGACCCTGAAGAGACCCAGTACTTC. Translated: CASSRDPEETQYF.

Worth noting for this clone: This same CDR3 is encoded by further DNA sequences in the sample. The gene calls are TRBV7-9 and TRBJ2-2; D gene ambiguous. Germline-derived CDR1 and CDR2 are SEHNR and FQNEAQ (reference sequence). CDR3 length: 14 amino acids. V lost 1 base to trimming and J lost 1 base, with 4 bases between them. As DNA, the CDR3 is TGTGCCAGCAGCTTAGTGGTGAACACCGGGGAGCTGTTTTTT. It yields the protein CASSLVVNTGELFF.

The rearrangement links TRBV2 to TRBJ1-2; 7 bases agree with TRBD1. Germline V lookup: CDR1 SNHLY, CDR2 FYNNEI. The CDR3 is 15 residues long. V shed 4 bases and J 4 bases; nucleotides not matched to a gene: 9. The CDR3 loop is CASSGQGGLGYGYTF. DNA for the CDR3: TGTGCCAGCAGTGGACAGGGAGGTTTAGGCTATGGCTACACCTTC.

This clone was detected only a few times. The chain is built from TRBV30 and TRBJ2-7; D gene unclear. Germline CDR1 reads GTSNPN; CDR2 reads SVGIG (reference sequence). Between the trimmed V and J ends, which lost 2 bases and 3 bases, there was a span of 14 bases. This CDR3 is built from 14 residues. As DNA, the CDR3 is TGTGCCTGGAGTTTAACGCGGACCAACTACGAGCAGTACTTC. It encodes CAWSLTRTNYEQYF.

The V call is TRBV6-5, the J call TRBJ2-1; 9 bases are shared with TRBD2. V lost 4 bases and J lost 7; bases outside the gene matches: 8. From germline, CDR1 is MNHEY and CDR2 SVGAGI. The CDR3 extends over 15 amino acids. The CDR3 nucleotides are TGTGCCAGCAGTTCTTTAGCGGGAGCGGGGAATGAGCAGTTCTTC. Amino acids: CASSSLAGAGNEQFF.

The gene calls are TRBV7-9 and TRBJ1-1, with 7 bases that match TRBD1. CDR1 and CDR2 (germline): SEHNR, FQNEAQ (reference sequence). The CDR3 consists of 15 residues. The J segment lost 4 bases and the V segment lost 5 bases, leaving 10 bases of the junction unmatched. DNA of the CDR3: TGTGCCAGCAGCCCTACAGGGGACACAGGCACTGAAGCTTTCTTT. As protein: CASSPTGDTGTEAFF.

This clone was detected a few times. The V gene is TRBV2, the J gene TRBJ2-7; the D is unclear. The V end was cut by 3 bases, the J end by 5 bases, with 2 bases between. The CDR3 contains 10 residues. Germline CDR1 and CDR2: SNHLY and FYNNEI. In DNA, the CDR3 is TGTGCCAGCAGTGAGGACGAGCAGTACTTC. Translated: CASSEDEQYF.

This chain uses TRBV29-1 with TRBJ1-4, with D possibly matching TRBD1 (5 bases). Trimming pared 2 bases from V and 8 bases from J, leaving 12 bases between. Germline CDR1 and CDR2: SQVTM and ANQGSEA. The CDR3 loop spans 13 amino acids. This CDR3 is CSVEYLGGEKLFF. The CDR3 DNA follows: TGCAGCGTTGAATATCTTGGGGGGGAAAAACTGTTTTTT.

This clone was observed a few times. J is TRBJ2-1 and V is TRBV5-1; 11 nucleotides align to TRBD2. Per the germline V gene, CDR1 is SGHRS and CDR2 is YFSETQ. Trimming cost V 4 bases and J 4 bases; bases outside gene matches: 10. CDR3 size: 17 residues. Here the CDR3 reads CASSKTAGTSGYNEQFF. CDR3 sequence (DNA): TGCGCCAGCAGCAAGACGGCCGGGACTAGCGGTTACAATGAGCAGTTCTTC.

In this sample, this clone turned up a few times. The chain links TRBV19 to TRBJ1-2, with D maybe TRBD1 (5 bases). V shed 4 bases and J shed 4 bases, with 13 bases lying between them. CDR3 length: 14 amino acids. Germline values: CDR1 LNHDA, CDR2 SQIVND (reference sequence). For the CDR3, the DNA is TGTGCCAGTAGTACCCGGGGCGCTGGCTATGGCTACACCTTC. Amino acids: CASSTRGAGYGYTF.

This clone occurred a few times. The sample carries other DNA sequences with the same CDR3. J is TRBJ2-2 and V is TRBV30, with D possibly being TRBD2 (7 bases). There are 14 residues in the CDR3. Germline-derived CDR1 and CDR2 are GTSNPN and SVGIG (reference sequence). V lost 3 bases and J lost 1, with 9 bases in between. CDR3 in amino acids: CAWRRGRNTGELFF. CDR3 coding DNA: TGTGCCTGGAGGCGGGGGCGGAACACCGGGGAGCTGTTTTTT.

This clone showed up just a few times. CDR3 DNA sequence: TGTGCCTGGAGTGGGGGCCAGACTAGCGGGAGAGCATACAATGAGCAGTTCTTC. This encodes CAWSGGQTSGRAYNEQFF. The chain joins TRBV30 to TRBJ2-1; the match to TRBD2 covers 12 bases. V shed 1 base and J 4 bases; nucleotides not matched to a gene: 11. This CDR3 has 18 residues. The germline V gene encodes CDR1 GTSNPN and CDR2 SVGIG (reference sequence). The entire variable domain, with the rest obtained from reference TRBV30 and TRBJ2-1, is as follows: SQTIHQWPATLVQPVGSPLSLECTVEGTSNPNLYWYRQAAGRGLQLLFYSVGIGQISSEVPQNLSASRPQDRQFILSSKKLLLSDSGFYLCAWSGGQTSGRAYNEQFFGPGTRLTVL.

The CDR3 region is CASLDSLSTDTQYF. CDR3 in DNA: TGTGCCAGCCTAGACTCTCTTAGCACAGATACGCAGTATTTT. J is TRBJ2-3 and V is TRBV2; D unclear. The CDR3 consists of 14 residues. The germline V gene has CDR1 SNHLY and CDR2 FYNNEI. Trimming removed 8 bases from V and 0 bases from J, with 12 bases in between.